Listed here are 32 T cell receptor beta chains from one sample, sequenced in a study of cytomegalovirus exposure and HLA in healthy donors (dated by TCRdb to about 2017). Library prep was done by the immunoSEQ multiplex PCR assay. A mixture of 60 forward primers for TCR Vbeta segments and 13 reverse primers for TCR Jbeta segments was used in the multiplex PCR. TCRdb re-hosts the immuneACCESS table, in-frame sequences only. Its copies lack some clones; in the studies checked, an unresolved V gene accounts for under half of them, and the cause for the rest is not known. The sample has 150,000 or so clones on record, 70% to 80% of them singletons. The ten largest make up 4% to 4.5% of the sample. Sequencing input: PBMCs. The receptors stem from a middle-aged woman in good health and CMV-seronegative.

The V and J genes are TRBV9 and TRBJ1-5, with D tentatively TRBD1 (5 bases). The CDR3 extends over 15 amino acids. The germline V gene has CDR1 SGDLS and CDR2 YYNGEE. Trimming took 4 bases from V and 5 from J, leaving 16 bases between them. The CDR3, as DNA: TGTGCCAGCAGCCCACACCCTGACAGACATCAGCCCCAGCATTTT. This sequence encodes CASSPHPDRHQPQHF.

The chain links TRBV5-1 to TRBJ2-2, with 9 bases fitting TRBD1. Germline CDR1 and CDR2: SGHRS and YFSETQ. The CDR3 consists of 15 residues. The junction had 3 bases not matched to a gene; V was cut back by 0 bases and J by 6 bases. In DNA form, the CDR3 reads TGCGCCAGCAGCTTGGGGGACAGGGAGGCCGGGGAGCTGTTTTTT. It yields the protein CASSLGDREAGELFF.

Here the CDR3 reads CASSLLGLAGVNEQFF. The CDR3 coding sequence is TGTGCCAGCAGCTTACTGGGACTAGCGGGAGTGAATGAGCAGTTCTTC. This sequence joins TRBV11-2 and TRBJ2-1, with 14 nucleotides matching TRBD2. Germline CDR1 reads SGHAT; CDR2 reads FQNNGV. The CDR3 loop spans 16 amino acids. J gave up 7 bases and V 2 bases, and 4 bases lay outside the gene matches.

CDR3 amino acids: CASSFRVSSYEQYF. The CDR3 nucleotides read TGTGCCAGCAGCTTCCGGGTCAGCTCCTACGAGCAGTACTTC. The chain employs TRBV5-6 and TRBJ2-7; unclear D gene. Trimming shortened V by 2 bases and J by 0 bases, and 9 bases separated the two germline ends. This CDR3 region has 14 residues. CDR1 and CDR2 (germline): SGHDT, YYEEEE.

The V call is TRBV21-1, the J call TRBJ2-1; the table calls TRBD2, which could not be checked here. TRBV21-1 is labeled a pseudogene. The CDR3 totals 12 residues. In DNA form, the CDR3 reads TGTGCCAGCAGCAAATTGAACGGTGAGCAGTTCTTC. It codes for CASSKLNGEQFF.

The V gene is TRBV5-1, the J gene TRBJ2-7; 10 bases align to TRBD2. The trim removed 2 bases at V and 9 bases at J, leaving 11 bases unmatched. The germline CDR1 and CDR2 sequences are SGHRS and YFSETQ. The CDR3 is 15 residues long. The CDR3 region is CASSFSWTSGSWQYF. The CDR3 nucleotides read TGCGCCAGCAGCTTTAGCTGGACTAGCGGATCTTGGCAGTACTTC.

CDR3 in amino acids: CASSLGDRVYSPLHF. The CDR3 nucleotides are TGCGCCAGCAGCTTGGGGGACAGGGTCTATTCACCCCTCCACTTT. V gene TRBV5-1 combines with J gene TRBJ1-6; 9 bases are shared with TRBD1. The CDR3 consists of 15 residues. Trimming took 0 bases from V and 8 from J; bases not matched to a gene: 3. The germline gives CDR1 SGHRS, CDR2 YFSETQ.

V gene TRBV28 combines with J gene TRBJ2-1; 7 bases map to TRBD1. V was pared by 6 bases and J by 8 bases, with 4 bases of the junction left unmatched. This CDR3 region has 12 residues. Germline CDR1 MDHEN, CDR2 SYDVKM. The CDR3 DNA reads TGTGCCAGCAGGAGGGGGCTCGATGAGCAGTTCTTC. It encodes CASRRGLDEQFF.

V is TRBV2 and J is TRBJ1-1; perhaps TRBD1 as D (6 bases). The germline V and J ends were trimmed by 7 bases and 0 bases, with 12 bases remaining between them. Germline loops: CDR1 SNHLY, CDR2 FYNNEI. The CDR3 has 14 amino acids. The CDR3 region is CASNSQGLNTEAFF. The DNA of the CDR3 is TGTGCCAGCAATTCACAGGGTTTGAACACTGAAGCTTTCTTT.

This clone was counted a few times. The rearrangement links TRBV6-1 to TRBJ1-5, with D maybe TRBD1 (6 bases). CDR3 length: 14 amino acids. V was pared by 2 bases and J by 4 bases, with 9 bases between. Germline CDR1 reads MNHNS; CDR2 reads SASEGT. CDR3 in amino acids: CASSEQGSNQPQHF. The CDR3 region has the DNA TGTGCCAGCAGTGAACAGGGGAGTAATCAGCCCCAGCATTTT.

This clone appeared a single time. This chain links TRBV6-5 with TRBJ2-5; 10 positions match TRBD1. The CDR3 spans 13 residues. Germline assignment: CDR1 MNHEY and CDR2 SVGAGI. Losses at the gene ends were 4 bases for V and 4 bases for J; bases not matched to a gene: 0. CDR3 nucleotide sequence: TGTGCCAGCAGTTGGACAGGGGGAGAGACCCAGTACTTC. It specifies CASSWTGGETQYF.

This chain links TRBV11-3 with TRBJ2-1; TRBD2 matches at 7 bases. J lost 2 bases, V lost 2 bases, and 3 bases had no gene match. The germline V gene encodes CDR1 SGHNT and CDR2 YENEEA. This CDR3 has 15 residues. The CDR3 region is CASSLSGAAYNEQFF. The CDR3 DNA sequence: TGTGCCAGCAGCTTAAGCGGGGCCGCCTACAATGAGCAGTTCTTC.

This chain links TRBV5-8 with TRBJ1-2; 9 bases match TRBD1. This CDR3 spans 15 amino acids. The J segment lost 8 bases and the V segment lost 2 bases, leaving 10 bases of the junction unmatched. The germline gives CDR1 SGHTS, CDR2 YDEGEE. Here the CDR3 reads CASSLGPDRGRGYTF. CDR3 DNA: TGTGCCAGCAGCTTAGGACCCGACAGGGGGAGAGGCTACACCTTC. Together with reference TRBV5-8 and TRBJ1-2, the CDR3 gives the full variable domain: EAGVTQSPTHLIKTRGQQATLRCSPISGHTSVYWYQQALGLGLQFLLWYDEGEERNRGNFPPRFSGRQFPNYSSELNVNALELEDSALYLCASSLGPDRGRGYTFGSGTRLTVV.

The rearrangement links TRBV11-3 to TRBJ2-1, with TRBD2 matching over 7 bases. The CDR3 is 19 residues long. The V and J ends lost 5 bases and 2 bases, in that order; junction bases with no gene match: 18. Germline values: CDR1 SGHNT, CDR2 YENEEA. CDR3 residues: CASSEGQRGPENPYNEQFF. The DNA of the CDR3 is TGTGCCAGCAGCGAAGGTCAGCGGGGCCCGGAAAATCCCTACAATGAGCAGTTCTTC.

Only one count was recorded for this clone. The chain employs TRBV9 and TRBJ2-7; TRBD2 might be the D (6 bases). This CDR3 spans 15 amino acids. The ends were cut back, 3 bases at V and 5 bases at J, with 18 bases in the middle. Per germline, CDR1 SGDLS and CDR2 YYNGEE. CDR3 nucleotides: TGTGCCAGCAGCGCCCGGGACTCCGCGCTGAACGAGCAGTACTTC. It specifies CASSARDSALNEQYF.

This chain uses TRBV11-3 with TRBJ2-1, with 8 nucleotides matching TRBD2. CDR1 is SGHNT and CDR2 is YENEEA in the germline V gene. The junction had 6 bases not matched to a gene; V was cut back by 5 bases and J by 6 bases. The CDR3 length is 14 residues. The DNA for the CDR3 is TGTGCCAGCAGCCCGGGGGGGGCGGGCAATGAGCAGTTCTTC. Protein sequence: CASSPGGAGNEQFF.

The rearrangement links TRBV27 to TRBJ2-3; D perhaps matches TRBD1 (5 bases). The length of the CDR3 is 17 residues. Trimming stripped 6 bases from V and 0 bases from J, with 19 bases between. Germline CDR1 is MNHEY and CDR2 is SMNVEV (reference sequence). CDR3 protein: CASSRALESLSTDTQYF. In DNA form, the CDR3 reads TGTGCCAGCAGCAGGGCACTGGAGAGTCTTAGCACAGATACGCAGTATTTT.

The CDR3 loop reads CASSLGDSADGELFF. CDR3 coding DNA: TGTGCCAGCAGCTTAGGGGATTCAGCGGACGGGGAGCTGTTTTTT. This chain connects TRBV7-9 to TRBJ2-2; tentative D call: TRBD2 (5 bases). This CDR3 comprises 15 residues. V was pared by 1 base and J by 7 bases, with 13 bases between. Germline V gene lookup returns CDR1 SEHNR and CDR2 FQNEAQ (reference sequence).

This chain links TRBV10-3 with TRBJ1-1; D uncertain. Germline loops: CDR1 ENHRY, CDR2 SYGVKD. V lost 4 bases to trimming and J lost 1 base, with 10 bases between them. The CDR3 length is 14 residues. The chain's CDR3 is CAISVAASNTEAFF. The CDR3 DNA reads TGTGCCATCAGTGTAGCCGCTTCGAACACTGAAGCTTTCTTT.

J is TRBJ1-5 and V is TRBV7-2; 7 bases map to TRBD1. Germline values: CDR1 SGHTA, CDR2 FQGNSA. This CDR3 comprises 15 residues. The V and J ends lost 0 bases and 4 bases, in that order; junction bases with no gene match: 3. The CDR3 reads CASSLARGLNQPQHF. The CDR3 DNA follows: TGTGCCAGCAGCTTAGCAAGGGGGCTGAATCAGCCCCAGCATTTT.

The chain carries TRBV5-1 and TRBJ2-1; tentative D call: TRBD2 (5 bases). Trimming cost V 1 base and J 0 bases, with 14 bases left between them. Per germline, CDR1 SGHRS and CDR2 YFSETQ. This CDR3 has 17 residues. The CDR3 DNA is TGCGCCAGCAGCTTGCCCCGAGTAACTAGCTCCTACAATGAGCAGTTCTTC. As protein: CASSLPRVTSSYNEQFF.

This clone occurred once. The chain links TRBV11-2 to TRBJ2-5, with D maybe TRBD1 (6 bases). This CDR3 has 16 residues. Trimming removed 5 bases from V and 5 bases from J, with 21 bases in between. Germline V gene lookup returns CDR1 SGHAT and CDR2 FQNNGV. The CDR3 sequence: CASSPNRAEGWETQYF. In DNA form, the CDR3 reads TGTGCCAGCAGCCCCAACAGGGCTGAGGGATGGGAGACCCAGTACTTC. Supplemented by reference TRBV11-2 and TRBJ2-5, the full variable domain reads EAGVAQSPRYKIIEKRQSVAFWCNPISGHATLYWYQQILGQGPKLLIQFQNNGVVDDSQLPKDRFSAERLKGVDSTLKIQPAKLEDSAVYLCASSPNRAEGWETQYFGPGTRLLVL.

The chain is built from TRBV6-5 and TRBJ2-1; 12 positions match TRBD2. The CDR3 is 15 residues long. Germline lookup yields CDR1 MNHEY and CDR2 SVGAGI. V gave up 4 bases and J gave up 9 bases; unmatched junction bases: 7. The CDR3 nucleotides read TGTGCCAGCAGTTTACTAGCGGGGGGCACCGGTGAGCAGTTCTTC. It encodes CASSLLAGGTGEQFF.

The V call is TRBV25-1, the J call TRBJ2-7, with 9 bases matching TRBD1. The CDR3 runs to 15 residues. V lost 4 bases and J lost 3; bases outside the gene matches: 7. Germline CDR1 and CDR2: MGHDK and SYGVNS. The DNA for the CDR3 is TGTGCCAGCAGTGCCCGGGACAGGGATTTCTACGAGCAGTACTTC. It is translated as CASSARDRDFYEQYF.

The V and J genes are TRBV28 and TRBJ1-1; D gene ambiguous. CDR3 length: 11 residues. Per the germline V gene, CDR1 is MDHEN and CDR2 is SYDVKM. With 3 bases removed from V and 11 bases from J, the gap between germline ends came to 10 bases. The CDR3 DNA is TGTGCCAGCAGTTTGGTATCCGAGGCTTTCTTT. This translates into CASSLVSEAFF.

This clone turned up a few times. CDR3: CASELFSGTQYF. The DNA for the CDR3 is TGTGCCAGCGAACTATTCAGCGGTACGCAGTATTTT. The chain carries TRBV6-1 and TRBJ2-3; a weak D match, TRBD2 (5 bases). V lost 8 bases, J lost 8 bases, and 14 bases lay in between. This CDR3 has 12 amino acids. Per the germline V gene, CDR1 is MNHNS and CDR2 is SASEGT.

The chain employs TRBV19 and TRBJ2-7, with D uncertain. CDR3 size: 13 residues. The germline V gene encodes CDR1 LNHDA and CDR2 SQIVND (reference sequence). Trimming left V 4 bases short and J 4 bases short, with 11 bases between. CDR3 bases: TGTGCCAGTAGTAAAGGCGGATCATACGAGCAGTACTTC. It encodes CASSKGGSYEQYF. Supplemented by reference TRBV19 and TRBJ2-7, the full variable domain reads DGGITQSPKYLFRKEGQNVTLSCEQNLNHDAMYWYRQDPGQGLRLIYYSQIVNDFQKGDIAEGYSVSREKKESFPLTVTSAQKNPTAFYLCASSKGGSYEQYFGPGTRLTVT.

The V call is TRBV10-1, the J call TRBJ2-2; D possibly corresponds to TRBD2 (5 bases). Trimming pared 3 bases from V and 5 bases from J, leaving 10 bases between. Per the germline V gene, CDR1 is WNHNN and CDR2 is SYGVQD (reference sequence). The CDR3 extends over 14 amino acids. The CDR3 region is CASSELPGTGELFF. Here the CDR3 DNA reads TGCGCCAGCAGTGAACTCCCGGGGACCGGGGAGCTGTTTTTT.

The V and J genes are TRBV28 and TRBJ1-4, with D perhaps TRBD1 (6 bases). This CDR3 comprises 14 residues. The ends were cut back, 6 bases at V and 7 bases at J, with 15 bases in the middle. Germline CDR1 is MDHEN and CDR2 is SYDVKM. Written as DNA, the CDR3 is TGTGCCAGCAGAGAGGGGGGGGAGAGTGAAAAACTGTTTTTT. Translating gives CASREGGESEKLFF.

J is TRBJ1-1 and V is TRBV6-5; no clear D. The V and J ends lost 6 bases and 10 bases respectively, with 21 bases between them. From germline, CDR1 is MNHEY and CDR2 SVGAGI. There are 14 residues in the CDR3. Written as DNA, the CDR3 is TGTGCCAGCAGCCTTAACGCGGGTGATAATATAGCTTTCTTT. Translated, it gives CASSLNAGDNIAFF.

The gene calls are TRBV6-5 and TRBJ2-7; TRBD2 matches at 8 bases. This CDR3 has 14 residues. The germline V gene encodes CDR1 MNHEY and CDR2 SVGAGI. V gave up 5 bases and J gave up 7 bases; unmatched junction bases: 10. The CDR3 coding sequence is TGTGCCAGCAGTGGGACGGGACTAGGAGTAGAGCAGTACTTC. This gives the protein CASSGTGLGVEQYF.

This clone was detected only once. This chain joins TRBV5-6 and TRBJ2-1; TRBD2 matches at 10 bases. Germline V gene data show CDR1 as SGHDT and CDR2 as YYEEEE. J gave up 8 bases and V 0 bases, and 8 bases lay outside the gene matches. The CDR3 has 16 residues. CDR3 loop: CASSLEGSGRAHEQFF. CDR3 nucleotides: TGTGCCAGCAGCTTGGAAGGAAGCGGGAGGGCCCATGAGCAGTTCTTC.